This TCR beta chain comes out of a study of long-term antiretroviral therapy in people with HIV. For each donor, at least one pre-ART and at least two post-ART PBMC samples were available. Overall study findings and caveats: Before ART, certain clones expanded, and these dominated the repertoire at all time points. Blood in the study was drawn between about 2003 and 2017, possibly under older ART regimens, which may be less effective than current ones. Controls showed broader CDR3 length ranges than did the HIV repertoires.

In regard to this clone: The target antigen is unknown.

Survey-level immunoSEQ v3.0 assays were run. Profiling relied on immunoSEQ multiplex PCR, and the TCRdb table lists in-frame clones only, not all of them. Of around 20,000 clones in the sample, about 87% are singletons; the top ten hold around 3%. Looked up from germline, CDR1 is SGHRS and CDR2 is YFSETQ. V lost 6 bases, J lost 0 bases, and 13 bases lay in between. This CDR3 is built from 15 residues. The material was unsorted PBMCs, obtained 2.6 years after starting antiretroviral therapy. The clonotype comes from a woman in her forties or fifties with HIV. The chain links TRBV5-1 to TRBJ2-1; weak D call: TRBD2 (6 bases). In nucleotides, the CDR3 is TGCGCCAGCATGGTAGCGGTGAGCTCCTACAATGAGCAGTTCTTC. Protein sequence: CASMVAVSSYNEQFF.